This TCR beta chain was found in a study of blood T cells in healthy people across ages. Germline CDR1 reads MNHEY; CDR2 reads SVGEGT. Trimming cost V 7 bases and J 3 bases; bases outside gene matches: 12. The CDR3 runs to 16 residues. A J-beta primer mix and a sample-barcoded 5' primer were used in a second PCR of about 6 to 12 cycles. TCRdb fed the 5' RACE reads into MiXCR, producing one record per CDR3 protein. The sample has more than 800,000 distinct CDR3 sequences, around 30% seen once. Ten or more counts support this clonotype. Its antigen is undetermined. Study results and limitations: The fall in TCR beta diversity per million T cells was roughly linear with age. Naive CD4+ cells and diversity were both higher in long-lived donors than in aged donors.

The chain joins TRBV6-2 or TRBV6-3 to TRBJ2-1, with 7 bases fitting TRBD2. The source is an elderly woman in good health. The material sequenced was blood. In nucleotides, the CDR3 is TGTGCCAGCACGGGGGGAATTGGATACAGCTACAATGAGCAGTTCTTC. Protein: CASTGGIGYSYNEQFF.